One sample yielded the 2 T cell receptor beta chains listed below, sequenced in a study of T cell responses to AZD1222 COVID-19 vaccine. TCRdb's table, derived via immunoSEQ multiplex PCR, lists solely in-frame clones and lacks some. The sample contains approximately 98,000 clones, approximately 89% of which appear only once. This sample comprised peripheral blood, obtained on day 0 of MenACWY control vaccination. The receptors were gathered from an adult in good health.

The rearrangement joins TRBV6-5 to TRBJ1-2, with TRBD1 identical over 8 bases. Germline CDR1 MNHEY, CDR2 SVGAGI. The CDR3 consists of 14 residues. Unmatched junction bases numbered 0, after V lost 0 bases and J lost 3 bases. The CDR3: CASSYSDRDYGYTF. CDR3 coding DNA: TGTGCCAGCAGTTACTCGGACAGGGACTATGGCTACACCTTC.

This clone occurred once. The chain has TRBV11-3 and TRBJ1-2, with no clear D. The CDR3 covers 13 residues. Germline-derived CDR1 and CDR2 are SGHNT and YENEEA. V lost 5 bases and J lost 4, with 11 bases in between. CDR3 amino acids: CASSQDGFYGYTF. The CDR3 region has the DNA TGTGCCAGCAGCCAGGACGGATTCTATGGCTACACCTTC.